This section outlines one TCR beta chain sequence together with its context. V was trimmed by 2 bases and J by 0 bases, leaving 14 bases between them. CDR1 is SGHTA, CDR2 FQGNSA, per germline. This CDR3 spans 16 amino acids. Bulk TCR library preparation followed previously described methods with listed TCR primers. MiXCR was run by TCRdb on the PCR reads, yielding one entry per CDR3 protein. The sample contains approximately 680,000 distinct CDR3 sequences, about 25% of which appear only once. This entry comes from a study of molecular identifiers for immune sequencing clone quantification. The clonotype originates from a human donor in good health. Some libraries in this study had Jurkat cell RNA spiked in. The sequenced sample was naive CD8+ T cells from blood, with Jurkat cell RNA spiked in. Subset specified: FACS-sorted CD8+CD4-CCR7+CD45RA+ naive T cells. The V call is TRBV7-2, the J call TRBJ2-7, with D perhaps matching TRBD2 (6 bases). The CDR3 here is CASSLREEGPSYEQYF. The CDR3 DNA sequence: TGTGCCAGCAGCTTAAGGGAGGAGGGCCCCTCCTACGAGCAGTACTTC. The full variable domain, in which reference TRBV7-2 and TRBJ2-7 provide the parts outside the CDR3, is GAGVSQSPSNKVTEKGKDVELRCDPISGHTALYWYRQSLGQGLEFLIYFQGNSAPDKSGLPSDRFSAERTGGSVSTLTIQRTQQEDSAVYLCASSLREEGPSYEQYFGPGTRLTVT.